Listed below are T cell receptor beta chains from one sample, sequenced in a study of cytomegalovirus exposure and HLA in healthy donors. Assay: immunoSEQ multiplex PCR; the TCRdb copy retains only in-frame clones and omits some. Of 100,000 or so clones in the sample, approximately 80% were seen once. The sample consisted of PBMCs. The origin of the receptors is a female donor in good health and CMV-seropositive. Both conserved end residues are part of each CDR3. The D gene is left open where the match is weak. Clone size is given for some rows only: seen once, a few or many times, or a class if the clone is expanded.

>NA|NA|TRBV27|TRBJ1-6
TGTGCCAGCAGTTTATGGGCCTGGAATTCACCCCTCCACTTT
CASSLWAWNSPLHF
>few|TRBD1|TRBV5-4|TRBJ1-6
TGTGCCAGCAGCCTCAGGACAGGGCGAGTTTCACCCCTCCACTTT
CASSLRTGRVSPLHF
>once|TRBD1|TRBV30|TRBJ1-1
TGTGCCTGGAGTGTATCCGGGACAGGGCGGGCTGAAGCTTTCTTT
CAWSVSGTGRAEAFF
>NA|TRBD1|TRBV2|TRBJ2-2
TGTGCCAGCAGTCCTGGGAGACAGGGTCGGAGCGGGGAGCTGTTTTTT
CASSPGRQGRSGELFF
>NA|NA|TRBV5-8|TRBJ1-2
TGTGCCAGCAGCTTGAAAGGGGCGGATCTGTGGGCCCGCCTGACCTTC
CASSLKGADLWARLTF
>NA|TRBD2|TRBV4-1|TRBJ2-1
TGCGCCAGCAGCCAAGAGGCTCTAGCGGGAGGGATTGGCTACAATGAGCAGTTCTTC
CASSQEALAGGIGYNEQFF
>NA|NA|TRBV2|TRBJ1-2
TGTGCCAGCAGTCTAACAGGGATTGGAGCGTCCACCTTC
CASSLTGIGASTF
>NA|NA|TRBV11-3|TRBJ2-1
TGTGCCAGCAGCCCCAGCGGTGGGGATATCCATGAGCAGTTCTTC
CASSPSGGDIHEQFF
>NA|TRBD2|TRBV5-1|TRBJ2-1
TGCGCCAGCAGCCAGCGGGGGGGCCTAATCAATGAGCAGTTCTTC
CASSQRGGLINEQFF
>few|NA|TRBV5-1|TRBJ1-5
TGCGCCAGCAGCTTGGGGGGGGGCAATCAGCCCCAGCATTTT
CASSLGGGNQPQHF
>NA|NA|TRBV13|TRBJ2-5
TGTGCCAGCAGCTTAGCTTCCGAGACCCAGTACTTC
CASSLASETQYF
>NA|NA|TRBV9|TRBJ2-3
TGTGCCAGCAGCGGACTCACAGATACGCAGTATTTT
CASSGLTDTQYF
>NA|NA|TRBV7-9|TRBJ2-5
TGTGCCAGCAGCCCCGCCCTACCGAGCAAACAAGAGACCCAGTACTTC
CASSPALPSKQETQYF
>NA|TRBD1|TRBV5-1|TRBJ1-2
TGCGCCAGCAGCTTGAGGACAGGGGGTCAGAATGGCTACACCTTC
CASSLRTGGQNGYTF
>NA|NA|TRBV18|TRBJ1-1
TGTGCCAGCTCACCACCCAGGGTCATAGGCACTGAAGCTTTCTTT
CASSPPRVIGTEAFF
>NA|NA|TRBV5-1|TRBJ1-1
TGCGCCAGCAGCGTGGGACATAGGACTGAAGCTTTCTTT
CASSVGHRTEAFF
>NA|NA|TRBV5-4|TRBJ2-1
TGTGCCAGCAGCCCCGCAGGCGGGGGCGGTGTACGCGATGAGCAGTTCTTC
CASSPAGGGGVRDEQFF
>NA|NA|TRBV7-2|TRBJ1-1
TGTGCCAGCAGCCCAGGGGACACTGAAGCTTTCTTT
CASSPGDTEAFF
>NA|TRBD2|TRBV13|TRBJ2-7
TGTGCCAGCAGCTTGGCGGCGGGGACTACCTACGAGCAGTACTTC
CASSLAAGTTYEQYF
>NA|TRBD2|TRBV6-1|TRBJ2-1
TGTGCCAGCAGTACTAGGGAGGGGAAGAATGAGCAGTTCTTC
CASSTREGKNEQFF
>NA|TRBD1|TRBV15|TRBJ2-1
TGTGCCACCAGCAGAGCAGGGGGCGCCGGCAATGAGCAGTTCTTC
CATSRAGGAGNEQFF